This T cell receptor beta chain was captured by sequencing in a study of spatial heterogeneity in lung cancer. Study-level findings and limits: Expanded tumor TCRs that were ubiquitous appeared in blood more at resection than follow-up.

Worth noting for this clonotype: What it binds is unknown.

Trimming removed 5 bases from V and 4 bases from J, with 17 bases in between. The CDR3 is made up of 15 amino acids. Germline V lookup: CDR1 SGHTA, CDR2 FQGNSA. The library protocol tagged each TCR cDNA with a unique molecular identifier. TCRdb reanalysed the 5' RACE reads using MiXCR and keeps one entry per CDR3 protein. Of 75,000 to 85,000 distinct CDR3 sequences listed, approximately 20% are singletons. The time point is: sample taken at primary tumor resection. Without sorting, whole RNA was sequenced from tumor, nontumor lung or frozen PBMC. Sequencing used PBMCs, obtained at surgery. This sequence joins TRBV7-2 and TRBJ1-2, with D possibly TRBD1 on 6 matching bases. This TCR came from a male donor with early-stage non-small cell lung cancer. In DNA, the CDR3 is TGTGCCAGCAGCCCCCTCGGACAGAAAACCTATGGCTACACCTTC. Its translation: CASSPLGQKTYGYTF.